The 3 T cell receptor beta chains in this list originate from one sample, sequenced in a study of cytomegalovirus exposure and HLA in healthy donors. The PCR ran on 60 Vbeta and 13 Jbeta primers. The repertoire was sequenced with immunoSEQ multiplex PCR; TCRdb's copy has only in-frame clones and lacks some. Its listing shows under 150,000 clones. Source material: PBMCs. These receptors were obtained from a woman aged 55-69 years in good health and CMV-seronegative.

V and J are TRBV20-1 and TRBJ2-7; a weak D match, TRBD1 (6 bases). The CDR3 is made up of 11 amino acids. CDR1 is DFQATT and CDR2 is SNEGSKA in the germline V gene (reference sequence). V was trimmed by 5 bases and J by 3 bases, leaving 8 bases between them. The CDR3 loop is CSAPGDYEQYF. The CDR3 DNA sequence: TGCAGTGCTCCAGGGGACTACGAGCAGTACTTC.

This chain connects TRBV19 to TRBJ2-3; 8 bases align to TRBD1. V shed 5 bases and J 3 bases; nucleotides not matched to a gene: 10. The V gene's germline CDR1 is LNHDA and CDR2 SQIVND (reference sequence). The CDR3 has 16 amino acids. The DNA for the CDR3 is TGTGCCAGTAGTCCTAAGACAGGGGACCGGACAGATACGCAGTATTTT. Its translation is CASSPKTGDRTDTQYF.

The gene calls are TRBV9 and TRBJ1-6; 7 nucleotides match TRBD1. The CDR3 runs 14 residues. V was clipped by 0 bases and J by 16 bases; unmatched bases: 10. Germline V CDR1 and CDR2: SGDLS, YYNGEE. The CDR3 DNA follows: TGTGCCAGCAGCGTAGGGGAAGGGGGCACAGGGCTCCACTTT. Protein product: CASSVGEGGTGLHF.